What follows is one T cell receptor (beta chain) and its context. Its antigen is not known. This specimen belongs to a study of T cell repertoires in cytomegalovirus infection. On the study more broadly: Recently identified HLA-C-restricted CMV epitopes and well-studied HLA-B-restricted CMV epitopes were used by the study.

One entry per CDR3 protein, called by TCRdb with MiXCR from the reads. The table records 900,000 to 950,000 distinct CDR3 sequences, 31% of them present only once. Germline V CDR1 and CDR2: MNHEY, SMNVEV (reference sequence). Trimming pared 5 bases from V and 2 bases from J, leaving 16 bases between. The CDR3 is 17 amino acids. Sequencing used cultured CD8+ T cells from PBMCs, obtained from culture after CMV antigen stimulation. The source is a human donor in good health (CMV status not recorded). Some clones in this sample may be carry-over from other donors' samples. This chain uses TRBV27 with TRBJ2-6; D is perhaps TRBD2 (6 bases). CDR3 bases: TGTGCCAGCAGTCTCGGGGACTTCCTGACTGGGGCCAACGTCCTGACTTTC. This sequence encodes CASSLGDFLTGANVLTF.